This T cell receptor beta chain was sequenced during a study of monozygotic twins with inflammatory bowel disease. The CDR3 runs 19 residues. Germline values: CDR1 DFQATT, CDR2 SNEGSKA (reference sequence). Total RNA was isolated from whole blood without T cell sorting. Comments on this clonotype: The target antigen is unknown.

General observations from the study: In patient repertoires, differing immunosuppressive treatments may have added some variability. IBD patients had lower TCRbeta diversity (inverse Simpson) than healthy co-twins.

For each CDR3 protein, TCRdb gives one entry from its re-call of the 5' RACE reads, without DNA. In all, the sample yields approximately 160,000 distinct CDR3 sequences. The V call is TRBV20-1, the J call TRBJ1-5; the TCRdb D gene call, TRBD1, has no DNA to confirm it. The sample taken for sequencing was blood. This receptor was obtained from a human donor with ulcerative colitis or Crohn's disease, or a healthy co-twin of an affected twin (not recorded which). CDR3 in amino acids: CSARGGIGGALDGNQPQHF.